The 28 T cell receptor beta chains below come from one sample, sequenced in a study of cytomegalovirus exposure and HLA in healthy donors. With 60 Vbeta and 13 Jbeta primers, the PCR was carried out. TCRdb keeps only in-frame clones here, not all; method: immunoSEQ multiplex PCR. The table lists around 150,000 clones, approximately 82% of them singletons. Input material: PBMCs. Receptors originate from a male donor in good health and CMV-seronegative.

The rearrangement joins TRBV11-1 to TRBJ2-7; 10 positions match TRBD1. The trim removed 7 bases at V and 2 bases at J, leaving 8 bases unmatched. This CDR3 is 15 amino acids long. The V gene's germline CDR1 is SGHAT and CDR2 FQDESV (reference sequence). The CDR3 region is CASTPAGTGAYEQYF. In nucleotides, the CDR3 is TGTGCCAGCACCCCCGCCGGGACAGGGGCCTACGAGCAGTACTTC.

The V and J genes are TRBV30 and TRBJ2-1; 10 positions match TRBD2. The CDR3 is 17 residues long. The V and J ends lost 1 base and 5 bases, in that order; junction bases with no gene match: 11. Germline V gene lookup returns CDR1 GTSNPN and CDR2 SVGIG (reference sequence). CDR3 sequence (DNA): TGTGCCTGGAGTGGGGGGGGTGGACTAGCGGTACACAATGAGCAGTTCTTC. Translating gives CAWSGGGGLAVHNEQFF.

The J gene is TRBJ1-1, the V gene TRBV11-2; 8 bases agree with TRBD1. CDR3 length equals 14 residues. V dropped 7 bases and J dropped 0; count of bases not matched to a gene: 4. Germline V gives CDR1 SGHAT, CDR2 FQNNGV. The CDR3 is CASIETGVNTEAFF. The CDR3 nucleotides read TGTGCCAGCATCGAGACAGGGGTGAACACTGAAGCTTTCTTT.

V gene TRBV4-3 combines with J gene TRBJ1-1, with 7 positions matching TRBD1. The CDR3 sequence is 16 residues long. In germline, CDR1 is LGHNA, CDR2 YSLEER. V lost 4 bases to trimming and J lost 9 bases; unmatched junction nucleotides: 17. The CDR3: CASSLLLEGQKWQAFF. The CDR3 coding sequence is TGCGCCAGCAGCCTCCTACTTGAGGGACAGAAGTGGCAAGCTTTCTTT.

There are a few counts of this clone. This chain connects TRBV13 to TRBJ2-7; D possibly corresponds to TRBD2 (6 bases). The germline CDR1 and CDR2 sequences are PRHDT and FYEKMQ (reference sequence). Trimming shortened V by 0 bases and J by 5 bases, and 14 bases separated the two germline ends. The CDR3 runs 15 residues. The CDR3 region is CASSLGALATNEQYF. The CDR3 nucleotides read TGTGCCAGCAGCTTAGGTGCCCTAGCGACGAACGAGCAGTACTTC.

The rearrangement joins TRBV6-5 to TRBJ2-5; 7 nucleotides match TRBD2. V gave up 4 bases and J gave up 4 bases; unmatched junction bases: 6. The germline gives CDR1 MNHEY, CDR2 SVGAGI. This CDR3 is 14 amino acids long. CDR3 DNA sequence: TGTGCCAGCAGTTTCGATGGGAGGGGAGAGACCCAGTACTTC. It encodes CASSFDGRGETQYF.

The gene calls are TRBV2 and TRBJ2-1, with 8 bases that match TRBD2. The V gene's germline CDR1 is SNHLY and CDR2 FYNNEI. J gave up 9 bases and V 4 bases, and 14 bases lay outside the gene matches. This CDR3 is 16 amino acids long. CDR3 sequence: CASSALGAGGGGEQFF. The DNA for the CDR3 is TGTGCCAGCAGTGCCTTAGGGGCGGGGGGCGGTGGTGAGCAGTTCTTC.

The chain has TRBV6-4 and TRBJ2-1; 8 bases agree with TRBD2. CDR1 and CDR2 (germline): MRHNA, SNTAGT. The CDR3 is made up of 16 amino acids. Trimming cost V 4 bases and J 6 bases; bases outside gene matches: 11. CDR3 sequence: CASSVTPAGDANEQFF. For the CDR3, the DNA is TGTGCCAGCAGTGTAACCCCAGCGGGAGACGCCAATGAGCAGTTCTTC.

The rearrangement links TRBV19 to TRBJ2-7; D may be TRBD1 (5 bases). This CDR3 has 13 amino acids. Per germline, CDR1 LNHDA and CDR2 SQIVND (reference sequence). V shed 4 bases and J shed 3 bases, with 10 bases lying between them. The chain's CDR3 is CASSRQSNYEQYF. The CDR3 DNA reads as TGTGCCAGTAGTAGACAGTCGAACTACGAGCAGTACTTC. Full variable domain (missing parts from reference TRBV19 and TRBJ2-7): DGGITQSPKYLFRKEGQNVTLSCEQNLNHDAMYWYRQDPGQGLRLIYYSQIVNDFQKGDIAEGYSVSREKKESFPLTVTSAQKNPTAFYLCASSRQSNYEQYFGPGTRLTVT.

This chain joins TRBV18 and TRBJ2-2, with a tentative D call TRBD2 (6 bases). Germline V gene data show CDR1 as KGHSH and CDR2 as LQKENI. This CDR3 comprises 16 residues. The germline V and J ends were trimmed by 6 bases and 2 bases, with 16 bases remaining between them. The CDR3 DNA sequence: TGTGCCAGCTCTCCCCCCGGGACTCATAACACCGGGGAGCTGTTTTTT. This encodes CASSPPGTHNTGELFF.

CDR3 bases: TGTGCCAGCACCCCGACTAGCGGGAGGTCCTACGAGCAGTACTTC. This sequence encodes CASTPTSGRSYEQYF. The chain couples TRBV28 to TRBJ2-5; TRBD2 agrees at 13 bases. The last part of the DNA fits TRBJ2-7 better; the J call may be wrong. The CDR3 loop spans 15 amino acids. Germline lookup yields CDR1 MDHEN and CDR2 SYDVKM.

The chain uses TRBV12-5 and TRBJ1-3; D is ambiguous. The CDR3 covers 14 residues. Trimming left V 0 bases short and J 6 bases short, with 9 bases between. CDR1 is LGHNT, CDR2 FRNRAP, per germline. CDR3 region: CASGLVGKANTIYF. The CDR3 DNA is TGTGCTAGTGGTTTGGTCGGGAAGGCAAACACCATATATTTT.

The CDR3 bases are TGTGCCAGCAGTTTATCGTGGCTTAACGCAGATACGCAGTATTTT. This translates into CASSLSWLNADTQYF. The chain links TRBV27 to TRBJ2-3; D is unresolved. Germline V gene sequence: CDR1 MNHEY, CDR2 SMNVEV (reference sequence). V lost 0 bases to trimming and J lost 4 bases, with 11 bases between them. The CDR3 has 15 amino acids.

CDR3 nucleotides: TGCGCCAGCAGCCAGGGTAACAGGGCAAACACTGAAGCTTTCTTT. Translating gives CASSQGNRANTEAFF. The V call is TRBV4-1, the J call TRBJ1-1; D perhaps matches TRBD1 (6 bases). CDR3 size: 15 residues. Germline CDR1 reads MGHRA; CDR2 reads YSYEKL. Trimming cost V 3 bases and J 2 bases, with 13 bases left between them.

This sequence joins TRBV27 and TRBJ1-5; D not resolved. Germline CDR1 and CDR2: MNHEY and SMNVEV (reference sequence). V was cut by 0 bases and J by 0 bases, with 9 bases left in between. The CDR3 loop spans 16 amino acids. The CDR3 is CASSLSGDYSNQPQHF. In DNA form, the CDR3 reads TGTGCCAGCAGTTTATCTGGAGATTATAGCAATCAGCCCCAGCATTTT.

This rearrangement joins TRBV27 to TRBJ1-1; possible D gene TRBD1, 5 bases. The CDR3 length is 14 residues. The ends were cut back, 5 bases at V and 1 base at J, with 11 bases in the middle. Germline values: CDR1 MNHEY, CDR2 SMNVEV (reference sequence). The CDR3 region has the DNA TGTGCCAGCAGTCCGTACGACAGGAACACTGAAGCTTTCTTT. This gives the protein CASSPYDRNTEAFF.

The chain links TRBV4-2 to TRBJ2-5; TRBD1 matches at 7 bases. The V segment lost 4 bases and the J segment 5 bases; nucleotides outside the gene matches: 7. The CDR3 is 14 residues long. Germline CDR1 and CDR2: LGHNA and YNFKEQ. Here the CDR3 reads CASSPGARGETQYF. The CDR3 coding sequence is TGTGCCAGCAGCCCCGGGGCCAGGGGGGAGACCCAGTACTTC.

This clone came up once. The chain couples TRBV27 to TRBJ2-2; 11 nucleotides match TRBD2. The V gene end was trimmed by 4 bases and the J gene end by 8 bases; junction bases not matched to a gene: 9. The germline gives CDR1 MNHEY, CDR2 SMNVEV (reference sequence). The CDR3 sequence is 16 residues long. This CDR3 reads CASSYSGGGNPGELFF. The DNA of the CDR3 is TGTGCCAGCAGTTATAGCGGGGGGGGGAATCCGGGGGAGCTGTTTTTT.

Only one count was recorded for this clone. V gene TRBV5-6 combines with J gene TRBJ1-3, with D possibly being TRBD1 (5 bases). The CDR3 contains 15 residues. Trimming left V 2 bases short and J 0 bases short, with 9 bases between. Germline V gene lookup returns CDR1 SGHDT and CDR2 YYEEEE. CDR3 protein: CASSFLQGSGNTIYF. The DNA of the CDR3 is TGTGCCAGCAGCTTCCTTCAGGGCTCTGGAAACACCATATATTTT.

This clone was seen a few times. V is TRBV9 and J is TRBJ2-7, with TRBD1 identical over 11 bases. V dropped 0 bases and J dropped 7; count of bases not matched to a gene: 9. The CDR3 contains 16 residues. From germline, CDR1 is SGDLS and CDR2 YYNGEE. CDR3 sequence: CASSVAGTGGFREQYF. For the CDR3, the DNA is TGTGCCAGCAGCGTAGCGGGGACAGGGGGTTTCAGGGAGCAGTACTTC.

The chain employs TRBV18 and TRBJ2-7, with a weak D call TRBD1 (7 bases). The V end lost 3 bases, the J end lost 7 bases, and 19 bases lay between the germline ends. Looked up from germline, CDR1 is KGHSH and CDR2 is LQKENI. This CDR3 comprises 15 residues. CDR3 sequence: CASSPKATGAGEQYF. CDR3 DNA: TGTGCCAGCTCACCTAAAGCCACAGGGGCGGGGGAGCAGTACTTC.

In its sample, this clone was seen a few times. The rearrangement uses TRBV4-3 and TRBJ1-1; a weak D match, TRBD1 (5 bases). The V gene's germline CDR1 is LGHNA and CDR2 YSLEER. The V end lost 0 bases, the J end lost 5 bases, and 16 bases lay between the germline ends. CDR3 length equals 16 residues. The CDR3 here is CASSQDLKGMRTEAFF. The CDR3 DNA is TGCGCCAGCAGCCAAGATCTTAAGGGGATGCGGACTGAAGCTTTCTTT.

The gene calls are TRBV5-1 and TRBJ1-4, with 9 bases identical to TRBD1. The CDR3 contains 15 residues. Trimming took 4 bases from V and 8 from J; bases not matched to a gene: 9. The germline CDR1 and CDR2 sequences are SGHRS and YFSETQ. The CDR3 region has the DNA TGCGCCAGCAGCGCTTCCGGGACAGGGAAGGAAAAACTGTTTTTT. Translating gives CASSASGTGKEKLFF.

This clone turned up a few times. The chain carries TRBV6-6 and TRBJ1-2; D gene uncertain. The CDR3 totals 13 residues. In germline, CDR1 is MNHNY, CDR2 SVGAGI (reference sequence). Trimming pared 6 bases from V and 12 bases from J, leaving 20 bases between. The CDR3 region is CASSHDFGSKHTF. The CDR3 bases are TGTGCCAGCAGCCATGACTTCGGGAGTAAGCACACCTTC.

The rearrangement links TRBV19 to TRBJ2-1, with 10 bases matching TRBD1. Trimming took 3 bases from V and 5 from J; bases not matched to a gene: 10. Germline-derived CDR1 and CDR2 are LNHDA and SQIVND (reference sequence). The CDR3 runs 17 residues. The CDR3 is CASSMGWTGGSDNEQFF. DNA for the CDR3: TGTGCCAGTAGTATGGGGTGGACAGGGGGTTCGGACAATGAGCAGTTCTTC. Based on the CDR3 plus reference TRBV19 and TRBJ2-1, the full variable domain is DGGITQSPKYLFRKEGQNVTLSCEQNLNHDAMYWYRQDPGQGLRLIYYSQIVNDFQKGDIAEGYSVSREKKESFPLTVTSAQKNPTAFYLCASSMGWTGGSDNEQFFGPGTRLTVL.

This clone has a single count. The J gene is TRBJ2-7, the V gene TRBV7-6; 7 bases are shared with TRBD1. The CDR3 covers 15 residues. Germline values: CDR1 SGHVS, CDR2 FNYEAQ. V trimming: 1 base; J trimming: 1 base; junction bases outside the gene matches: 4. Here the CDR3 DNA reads TGTGCCAGCAGCTTAGATCCGGGACAGTCCTACGAGCAGTACTTC. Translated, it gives CASSLDPGQSYEQYF. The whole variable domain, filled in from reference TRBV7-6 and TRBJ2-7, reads GAGVSQSPRYKVTKRGQDVALRCDPISGHVSLYWYRQALGQGPEFLTYFNYEAQQDKSGLPNDRFSAERPEGSISTLTIQRTEQRDSAMYRCASSLDPGQSYEQYFGPGTRLTVT.

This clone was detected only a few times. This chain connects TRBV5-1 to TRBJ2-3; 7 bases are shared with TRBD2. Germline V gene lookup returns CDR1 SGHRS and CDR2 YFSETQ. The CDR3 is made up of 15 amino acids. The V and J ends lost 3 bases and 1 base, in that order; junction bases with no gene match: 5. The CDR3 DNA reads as TGCGCCAGCAGCTCCTTTGGGGGGGGCACAGATACGCAGTATTTT. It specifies CASSSFGGGTDTQYF.

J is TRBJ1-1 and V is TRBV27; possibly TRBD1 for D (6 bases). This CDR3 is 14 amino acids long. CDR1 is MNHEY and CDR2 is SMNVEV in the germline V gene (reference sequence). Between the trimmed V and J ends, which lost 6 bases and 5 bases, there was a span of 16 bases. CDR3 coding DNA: TGTGCCAGCAGAGGACACAGGGTTGGGACTGAAGCTTTCTTT. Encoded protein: CASRGHRVGTEAFF.